This record covers a single TCR beta chain. Its specificity is unknown. TCRdb's table, derived via immunoSEQ multiplex PCR, lists solely in-frame clones and lacks some. Among fewer than 1.6 million clones, just under 99% were seen once, and the ten largest hold roughly 0.36%. CD4+ cells were split into CD45RA+ naive and CD45RA-negative memory subsets. V shed 2 bases and J shed 8 bases, with 12 bases lying between them. In germline, CDR1 is SQVTM, CDR2 ANQGSEA. CDR3 length equals 13 residues. The sample originates from a study of shared clonotypes between healthy human individuals. Across the study: Aged between 18 and 49, the donors were two women and a few men. Each donor had three CD4 naive, three CD4 memory, two CD8 naive and one CD8 memory plate. Findings and caveats of the study: Naive subsets generally exceeded memory subsets in estimated richness.

V gene TRBV29-1 combines with J gene TRBJ1-4; D unclear. This TCR came from a man aged 25 to 40 in good health. Sequenced material: naive CD4+ T cells sorted from blood. Described subset: CD45RA+ positively selected. CDR3 protein: CSVELRVGEKLFF. DNA for the CDR3: TGCAGCGTTGAACTGAGGGTCGGCGAAAAACTGTTTTTT.